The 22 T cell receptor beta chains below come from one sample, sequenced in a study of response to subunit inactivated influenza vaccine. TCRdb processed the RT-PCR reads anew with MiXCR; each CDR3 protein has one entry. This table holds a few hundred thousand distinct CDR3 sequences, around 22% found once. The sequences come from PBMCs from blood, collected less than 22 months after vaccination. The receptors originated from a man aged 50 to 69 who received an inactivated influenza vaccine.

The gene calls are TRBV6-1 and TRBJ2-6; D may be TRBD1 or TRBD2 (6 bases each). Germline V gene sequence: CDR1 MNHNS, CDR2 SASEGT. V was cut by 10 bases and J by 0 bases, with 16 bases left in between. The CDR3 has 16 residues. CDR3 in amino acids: CATRRGRSSGANVLTF. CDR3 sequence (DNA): TGTGCCACACGGAGGGGGAGGAGCTCTGGGGCCAACGTCCTGACTTTC.

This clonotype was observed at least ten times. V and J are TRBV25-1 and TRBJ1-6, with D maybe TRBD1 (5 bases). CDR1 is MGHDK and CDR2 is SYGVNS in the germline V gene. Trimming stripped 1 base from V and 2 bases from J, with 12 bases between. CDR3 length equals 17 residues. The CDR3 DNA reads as TGTGCCAGCAGTGAATCGGGGCCGGACCCCTATAATTCACCCCTCCACTTT. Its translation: CASSESGPDPYNSPLHF.

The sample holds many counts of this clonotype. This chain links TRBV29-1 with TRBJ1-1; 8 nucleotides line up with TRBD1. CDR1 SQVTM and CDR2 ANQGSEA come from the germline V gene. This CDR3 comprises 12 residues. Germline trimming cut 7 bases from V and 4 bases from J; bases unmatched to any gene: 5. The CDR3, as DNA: TGCAGCGGACAGGGGCTAGGCACTGAAGCTTTCTTT. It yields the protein CSGQGLGTEAFF.

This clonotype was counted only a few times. The CDR3, as DNA: TGTGCCAGCAGTGAAAATGACCCCGCGAACACCGGGGAGCTGTTTTTT. Its protein is CASSENDPANTGELFF. This rearrangement joins TRBV6-1 to TRBJ2-2; D gene unclear. The CDR3 has 16 residues. Trimming left V 2 bases short and J 0 bases short, with 10 bases between. CDR1 is MNHNS, CDR2 SASEGT, per germline.

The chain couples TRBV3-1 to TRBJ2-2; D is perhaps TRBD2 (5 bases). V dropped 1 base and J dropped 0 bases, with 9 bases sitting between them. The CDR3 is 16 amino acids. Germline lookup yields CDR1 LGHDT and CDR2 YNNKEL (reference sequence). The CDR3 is CASSQAGFANTGELFF. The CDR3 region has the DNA TGTGCCAGCAGCCAAGCGGGATTCGCGAACACCGGGGAGCTGTTTTTT.

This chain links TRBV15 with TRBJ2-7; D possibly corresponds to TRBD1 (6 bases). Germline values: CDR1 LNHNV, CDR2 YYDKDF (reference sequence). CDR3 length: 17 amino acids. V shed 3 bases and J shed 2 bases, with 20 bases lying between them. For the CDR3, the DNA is TGTGCCACCAGCAGGCACCTACCGCGTAAGGGGGCCTACGAGCAGTACTTC. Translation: CATSRHLPRKGAYEQYF.

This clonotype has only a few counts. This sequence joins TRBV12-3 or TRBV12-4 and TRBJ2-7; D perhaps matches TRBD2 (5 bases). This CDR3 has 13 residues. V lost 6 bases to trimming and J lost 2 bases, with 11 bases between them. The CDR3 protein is CASRPSGTYEQYF. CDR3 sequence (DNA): TGTGCCAGCAGACCTTCGGGAACCTACGAGCAGTACTTC.

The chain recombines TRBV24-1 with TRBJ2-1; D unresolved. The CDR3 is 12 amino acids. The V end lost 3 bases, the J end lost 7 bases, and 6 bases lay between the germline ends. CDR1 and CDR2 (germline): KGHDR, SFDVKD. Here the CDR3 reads CATSDLGNEQFF. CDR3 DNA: TGTGCCACCAGTGATCTGGGAAATGAGCAGTTCTTC.

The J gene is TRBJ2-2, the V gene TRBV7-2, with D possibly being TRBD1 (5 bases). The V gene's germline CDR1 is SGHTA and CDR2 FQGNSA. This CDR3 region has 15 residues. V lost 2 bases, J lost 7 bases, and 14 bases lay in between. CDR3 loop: CASSLLGQGSGELFF. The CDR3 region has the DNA TGTGCCAGCAGCTTATTAGGCCAGGGTAGCGGGGAGCTGTTTTTT.

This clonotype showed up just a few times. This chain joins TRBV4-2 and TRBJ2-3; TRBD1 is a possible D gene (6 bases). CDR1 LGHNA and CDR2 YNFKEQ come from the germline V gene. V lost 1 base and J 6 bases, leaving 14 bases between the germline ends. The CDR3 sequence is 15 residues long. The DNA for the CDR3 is TGTGCCAGCAGCCAAGTCCCGGGACAATCGGATACGCAGTATTTT. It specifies CASSQVPGQSDTQYF.

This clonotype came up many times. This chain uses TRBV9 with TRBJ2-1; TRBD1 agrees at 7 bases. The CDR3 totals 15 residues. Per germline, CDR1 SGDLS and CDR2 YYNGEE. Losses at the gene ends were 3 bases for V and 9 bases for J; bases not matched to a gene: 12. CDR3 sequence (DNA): TGTGCCAGCAGCGCCCGACAGGGCGGCTTCCGTGAGCAGTTCTTC. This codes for CASSARQGGFREQFF.

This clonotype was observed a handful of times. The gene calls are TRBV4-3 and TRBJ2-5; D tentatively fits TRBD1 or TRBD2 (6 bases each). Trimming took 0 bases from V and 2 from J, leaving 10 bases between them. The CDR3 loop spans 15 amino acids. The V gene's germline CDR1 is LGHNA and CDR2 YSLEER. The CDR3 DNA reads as TGCGCCAGCAGCCAAGATAGGGGGGCTCAAGAGACCCAGTACTTC. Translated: CASSQDRGAQETQYF.

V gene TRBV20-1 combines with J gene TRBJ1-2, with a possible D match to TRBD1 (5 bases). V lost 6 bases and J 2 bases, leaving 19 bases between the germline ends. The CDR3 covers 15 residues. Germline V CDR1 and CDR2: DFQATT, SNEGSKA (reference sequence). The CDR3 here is CSALSGVGDNYGYTF. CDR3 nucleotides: TGCAGTGCCTTGTCCGGTGTTGGGGACAACTATGGCTACACCTTC.

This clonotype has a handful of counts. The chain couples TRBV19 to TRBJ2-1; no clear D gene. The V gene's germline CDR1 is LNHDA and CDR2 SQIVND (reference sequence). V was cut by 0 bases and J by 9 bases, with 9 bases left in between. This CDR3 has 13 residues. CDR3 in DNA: TGTGCCAGTAGTATAGATCCCTCGCGTGAGCAGTTCTTC. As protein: CASSIDPSREQFF.

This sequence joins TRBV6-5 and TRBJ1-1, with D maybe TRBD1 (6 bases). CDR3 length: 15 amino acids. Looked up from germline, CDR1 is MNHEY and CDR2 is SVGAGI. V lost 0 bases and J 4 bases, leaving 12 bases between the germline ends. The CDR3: CASSYSSGVSTEAFF. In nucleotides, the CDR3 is TGTGCCAGCAGTTACTCGTCAGGGGTTAGCACTGAAGCTTTCTTT.

The CDR3 region has the DNA TGTGCCAGCAGCCCAGCCGGACTAGCGGAGTACGAGCAGTACTTC. This codes for CASSPAGLAEYEQYF. The chain has TRBV14 and TRBJ2-7, with 10 bases lining up with TRBD2. Germline V lookup: CDR1 SGHDN, CDR2 FVKESK. The CDR3 sequence is 15 residues long. V gave up 4 bases and J gave up 4 bases; unmatched junction bases: 7.

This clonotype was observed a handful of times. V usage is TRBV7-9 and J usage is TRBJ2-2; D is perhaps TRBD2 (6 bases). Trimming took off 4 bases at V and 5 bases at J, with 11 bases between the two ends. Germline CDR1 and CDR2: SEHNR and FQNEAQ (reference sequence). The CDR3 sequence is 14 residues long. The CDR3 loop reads CASSSEGITGELFF. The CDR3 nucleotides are TGTGCCAGCAGCTCGGAGGGGATTACCGGGGAGCTGTTTTTT.

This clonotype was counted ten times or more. The CDR3 sequence: CSGGGQGANTEAFF. Written as DNA, the CDR3 is TGCAGCGGGGGGGGACAGGGGGCGAACACTGAAGCTTTCTTT. The J gene is TRBJ1-1, the V gene TRBV29-1; 12 positions match TRBD1. Germline lookup yields CDR1 SQVTM and CDR2 ANQGSEA. The junction had 4 bases not matched to a gene; V was cut back by 7 bases and J by 1 base. This CDR3 is 14 amino acids long.

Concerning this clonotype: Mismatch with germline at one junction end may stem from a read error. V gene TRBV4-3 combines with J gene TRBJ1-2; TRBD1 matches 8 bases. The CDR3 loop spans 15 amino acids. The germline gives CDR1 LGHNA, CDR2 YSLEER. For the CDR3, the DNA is TGCGCCAGCAGCCAAGAATACAGGGGGACCTATGGCCACACCTTC. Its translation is CASSQEYRGTYGHTF.

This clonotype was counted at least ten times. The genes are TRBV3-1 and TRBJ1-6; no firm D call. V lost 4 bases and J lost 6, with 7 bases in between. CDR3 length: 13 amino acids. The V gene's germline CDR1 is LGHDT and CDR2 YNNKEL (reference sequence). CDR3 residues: CASSLALNSPLHF. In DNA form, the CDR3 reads TGTGCCAGCAGCCTCGCCCTTAATTCACCCCTCCACTTT.

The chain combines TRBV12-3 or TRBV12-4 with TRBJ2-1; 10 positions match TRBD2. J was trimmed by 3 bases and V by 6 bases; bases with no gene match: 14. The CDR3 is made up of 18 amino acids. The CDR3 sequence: CASSSGPISGRIYNEQFF. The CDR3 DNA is TGTGCCAGCAGCTCGGGGCCCATTAGCGGGAGGATCTACAATGAGCAGTTCTTC.

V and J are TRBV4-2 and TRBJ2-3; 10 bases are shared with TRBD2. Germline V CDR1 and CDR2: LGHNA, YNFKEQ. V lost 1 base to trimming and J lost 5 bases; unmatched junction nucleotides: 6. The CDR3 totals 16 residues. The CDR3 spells CASSQASLAGEDTQYF. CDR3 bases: TGTGCCAGCAGCCAAGCATCTCTAGCGGGGGAAGATACGCAGTATTTT.